This TCR beta chain was recorded in a study of CD8 T cells in ankylosing spondylitis. Study-level points and caveats: Ankylosing spondylitis blood seemed to carry a telltale TCR beta motif made of under 10 highly homologous variants.

TCRdb redid the calling of the 5' RACE reads with MiXCR, one entry per CDR3 protein. The sample consists of 200,000 to 250,000 distinct CDR3 sequences, about 6.7% of them appearing once. Trimming shortened V by 1 base and J by 4 bases, and 16 bases separated the two germline ends. Germline CDR1 is SEHNR and CDR2 is FQNEAQ (reference sequence). The CDR3 extends over 16 amino acids. This clonotype appeared many times. Its target is unknown. Material for sequencing was blood, either unsorted or a sorted T cell fraction (not recorded which). V gene TRBV7-9 combines with J gene TRBJ1-1; D call uncertain. This receptor was identified in a male donor with ankylosing spondylitis. The CDR3 sequence is CASSLVASGPGTEAFF. The CDR3, as DNA: TGTGCCAGCAGCTTAGTAGCTTCTGGGCCTGGCACTGAAGCTTTCTTT. The complete variable domain, with remaining parts taken from reference TRBV7-9 and TRBJ1-1, reads DTGVSQNPRHKITKRGQNVTFRCDPISEHNRLYWYRQTLGQGPEFLTYFQNEAQLEKSRLLSDRFSAERPKGSFSTLEIQRTEQGDSAMYLCASSLVASGPGTEAFFGQGTRLTVV.